A selection of T cell receptor beta chains follows, all from one sample in a study of blood T cell repertoires in COVID-19. Method: immunoSEQ multiplex PCR; TCRdb's copy keeps in-frame clones and lacks some. The sample includes fewer than 500,000 clones, 85% to 90% of them seen just once. The sample comprised PBMCs or T cells enriched from blood (not recorded which). All receptors come from a man younger than 40 who had recovered from COVID-19. The conserved cysteine and the conserved F or W are not part of the CDR3 here.

V gene,J gene,CDR3 protein
TRBV5-1,TRBJ2-5,ASSLQIGRGQETQY
TRBV4-2,TRBJ1-5,ASSQGHTLQPQH
TRBV28,TRBJ2-1,ASSLAPGKQF
TRBV6-1,TRBJ2-5,ASSEGGLFETQY
TRBV4-2,TRBJ2-7,ASSHGGSDEQY
TRBV7-9,TRBJ1-1,ASTHGRQENTEAF
TRBV18,TRBJ2-2,ASSPVTVTGELF
TRBV25-1,TRBJ2-7,ASSTGTTGNEQY
TRBV14,TRBJ1-3,ASSQNRGNTIY
TRBV18,TRBJ1-1,ASSRQDAEAF
TRBV6-1,TRBJ1-1,ASSDRGSTEAF
TRBV7-8,TRBJ2-1,ASSKRQGVDEQF
TRBV5-4,TRBJ2-7,ASSLSLAGGHGSYEQY
TRBV7-6,TRBJ2-2,ASSPGLVSFYTGELF
TRBV10-3,TRBJ1-1,AMGPADTEAF
TRBV18,TRBJ2-1,ASSLTGEQF
TRBV7-9,TRBJ2-1,ASSSTSQTFNEQF
TRBV30,TRBJ2-7,AWSGQGHVYEQY
TRBV29-1,TRBJ1-4,SVYRVEATNEKLF
TRBV27,TRBJ1-6,ASSWDRDGSPLH
TRBV30,TRBJ1-6,ASTGSSYNSPLH
TRBV7-2,TRBJ1-2,ASSSRRLYGYT
TRBV12-3/TRBV12-4,TRBJ1-1,ASSQGAITEAF